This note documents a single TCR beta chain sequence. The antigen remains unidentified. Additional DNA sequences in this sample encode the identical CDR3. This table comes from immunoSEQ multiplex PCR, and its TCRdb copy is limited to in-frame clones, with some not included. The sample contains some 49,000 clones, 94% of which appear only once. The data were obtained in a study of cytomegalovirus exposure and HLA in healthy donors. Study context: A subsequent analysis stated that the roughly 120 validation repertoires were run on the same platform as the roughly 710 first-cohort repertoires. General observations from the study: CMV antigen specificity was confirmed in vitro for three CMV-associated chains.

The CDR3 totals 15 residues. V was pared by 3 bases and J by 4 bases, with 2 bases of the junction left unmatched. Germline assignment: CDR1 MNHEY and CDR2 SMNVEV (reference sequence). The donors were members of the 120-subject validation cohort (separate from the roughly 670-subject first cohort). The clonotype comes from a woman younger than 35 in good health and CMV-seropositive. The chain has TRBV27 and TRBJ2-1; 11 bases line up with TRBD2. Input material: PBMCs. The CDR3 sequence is CASSLGTSGYNEQFF. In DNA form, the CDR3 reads TGTGCCAGCAGTTTGGGGACTAGCGGTTACAATGAGCAGTTCTTC.